Shown below are 9 T cell receptor beta chains from a single sample sequenced in a study of neurological immune-mediated disorders. Via MiXCR, TCRdb re-called the 5' RACE reads, giving one row per CDR3 protein. The data hold 70,000 to 95,000 distinct CDR3 sequences, with about 13% observed a single time. Time point denoted: longitudinal time-point 2. The sample was PBMCs. The receptor set was obtained from a female donor with HTLV-1-associated myelopathy (HAM/TSP).

This clonotype was observed at least ten times. The genes are TRBV28 and TRBJ2-7; D is unclear. The V end lost 2 bases, the J end lost 9 bases, and 8 bases lay between the germline ends. In germline, CDR1 is MDHEN, CDR2 SYDVKM. The CDR3 sequence is 11 residues long. CDR3 bases: TGTGCCAGCAGTTTAGGGTGGGCGCAGTACTTC. This codes for CASSLGWAQYF.

In this sample, this clonotype turned up many times. This sequence joins TRBV7-2 and TRBJ2-7, with D perhaps TRBD1 (6 bases). Germline assignment: CDR1 SGHTA and CDR2 FQGNSA. The V and J ends lost 4 bases and 1 base respectively, with 11 bases between them. The CDR3 is made up of 14 amino acids. The CDR3, as DNA: TGTGCCAGCAGCTACCCAGGACAGTCCTACGAGCAGTACTTC. It translates to CASSYPGQSYEQYF.

This chain uses TRBV20-1 with TRBJ2-1, with D maybe TRBD2 (5 bases). The CDR3 has 14 residues. Trimming left V 6 bases short and J 0 bases short, with 12 bases between. In germline, CDR1 is DFQATT, CDR2 SNEGSKA (reference sequence). In DNA, the CDR3 is TGCAGTGCCGTTGCTAGCCCCTCCTACAATGAGCAGTTCTTC. It encodes CSAVASPSYNEQFF.

This clonotype occurred a few times. The gene calls are TRBV7-3 and TRBJ1-2, with D perhaps TRBD1 (6 bases). Per the germline V gene, CDR1 is SGHTA and CDR2 is FQGTGA. The CDR3 spans 15 residues. The V end was cut by 2 bases, the J end by 6 bases, with 16 bases between. In DNA, the CDR3 is TGTGCCAGCAGCTTAGGGGGGGGCGGCGCGGATGGCTACACCTTC. Translated: CASSLGGGGADGYTF.

This clonotype occurred many times. This chain links TRBV12-3 or TRBV12-4 with TRBJ2-1; 12 bases map to TRBD2. The CDR3 consists of 19 residues. The J segment lost 2 bases and the V segment lost 6 bases, leaving 14 bases of the junction unmatched. CDR3 nucleotide sequence: TGTGCCAGCAGCTCCGGGACTAGCGGGCGCCCCCTCCCCTACAATGAGCAGTTCTTC. It yields the protein CASSSGTSGRPLPYNEQFF.

Ten or more counts support this clonotype. The V and J genes are TRBV7-9 and TRBJ2-3; D assignment may be TRBD1 or TRBD2 (5 bases each). Trimming shortened V by 3 bases and J by 2 bases, and 6 bases separated the two germline ends. This CDR3 has 13 amino acids. From germline, CDR1 is SEHNR and CDR2 FQNEAQ (reference sequence). The CDR3 region has the DNA TGTGCCAGCAGCTTGGGGACCACAGATACGCAGTATTTT. Translation: CASSLGTTDTQYF.

This clonotype was detected a few times. The rearrangement uses TRBV4-1 and TRBJ2-3, with 7 bases identical to TRBD1. The J segment lost 0 bases and the V segment lost 1 base, leaving 4 bases of the junction unmatched. The germline CDR1 and CDR2 sequences are MGHRA and YSYEKL. The CDR3 loop spans 16 amino acids. CDR3 bases: TGCGCCAGCAGCCAAGGGACAGGACCTAGCACAGATACGCAGTATTTT. Protein: CASSQGTGPSTDTQYF.

This clonotype was observed once. Relative to the germline gene, one junction end is altered; a read error may explain this. This chain links TRBV29-1 with TRBJ1-5; D unresolved. Per germline, CDR1 SQVTM and CDR2 ANQGSEA. The CDR3 covers 13 residues. CDR3 protein: CIVMENSNQSQHF. CDR3 bases: TGCATCGTTATGGAAAATAGCAATCAGTCCCAGCATTTT.

In this sample, this clonotype turned up many times. The chain uses TRBV6-5 and TRBJ1-5; maybe TRBD1 (6 bases). The CDR3 loop spans 15 amino acids. Germline-derived CDR1 and CDR2 are MNHEY and SVGAGI. Trimming removed 6 bases at V and 4 bases at J, with 16 bases between. Here the CDR3 DNA reads TGTGCCAGCAGCCTCAGGGGCAGACTGAATCAGCCCCAGCATTTT. Protein: CASSLRGRLNQPQHF.